This TCR beta chain appears in the sequencing data of a study of control samples from healthy donors and cancer patients. This table comes from immunoSEQ multiplex PCR, and its TCRdb copy is limited to in-frame clones, with some not included. The table lists 90,000 to 110,000 clones, 83% of them singletons. This TCR was recovered from a woman aged 45-59 years in good health. The sample was blood.

Here the CDR3 DNA reads TGTGCCAGTAGTATGTACCTTGACACCGGGGAGCTGTTTTTT. This gives the protein CASSMYLDTGELFF. The chain joins TRBV19 to TRBJ2-2; D gene uncertain. This CDR3 spans 14 amino acids. Germline V gives CDR1 LNHDA, CDR2 SQIVND (reference sequence). V lost 3 bases, J lost 3 bases, and 8 bases lay in between.